In its sample, the clone carrying this T cell receptor beta chain was seen a few times. Its target is not known. Using its own MiXCR run on the 5' RACE reads, TCRdb lists one record per CDR3 protein. The data contain approximately 340,000 distinct CDR3 sequences, approximately 16% of them singletons. This specimen comes from a study of T-cell memory formation after mild COVID-19. Study outcomes and limitations: Later expanders leaned toward CD4+, whereas clones contracting from day 15 to 85 were balanced CD4/CD8. Day 37-peaking second-wave clones had unconfirmed SARS-CoV-2 specificity.

The origin of this receptor is a man between 18 and 29 years old who had mild COVID-19 (a few samples of this study predate the infection). Cell type and time point are not known. Input material: PBMCs or a T cell subset sorted from them (not recorded which).

CDR3 sequence: CASRRWDANTGELFF. CDR3 in DNA: TGTGCCAGCAGAAGATGGGACGCGAACACCGGGGAGCTGTTTTTT. This chain uses TRBV3-1 with TRBJ2-2, with D tentatively TRBD1 or TRBD2 (5 bases each). The V gene lost 6 bases and the J gene lost 0 bases, with 11 bases spanning the gap. CDR1 and CDR2 from the germline V gene are LGHDT and YNNKEL (reference sequence). CDR3 length equals 15 residues.